The rows below give T cell receptor beta chains drawn from one sample of a study of cytomegalovirus exposure and HLA in healthy donors. Libraries were prepared by immunoSEQ multiplex PCR; TCRdb keeps only in-frame clonotypes and omits some of them. The sample shows 150,000 to 200,000 clones, about three quarters of them seen only once. Material for sequencing was PBMCs. These receptors were taken from a woman aged 40 to 50 in good health and CMV-seronegative. CDR3s include the opening cysteine and the closing phenylalanine or tryptophan. A D gene is named only where the DNA matches it firmly. The size field is filled for only some rows; it gives once, few, many or a size class.

j_call,v_call,d_call,clone_size,cdr3_aa,cdr3_nt
TRBJ2-3,TRBV6-6,.,.,CATQGYTDTQYF,TGTGCCACCCAGGGGTACACAGATACGCAGTATTTT
TRBJ2-7,TRBV30,TRBD2,.,CAWNIGLAGVYEQYF,TGTGCCTGGAATATCGGTCTAGCGGGAGTATACGAGCAGTACTTC
TRBJ1-4,TRBV10-3,TRBD1,.,CATGQGADGEKLFF,TGTGCCACAGGACAGGGGGCCGACGGTGAAAAACTGTTTTTT
TRBJ1-3,TRBV14,TRBD1,.,CASSLNRGYGNTIYF,TGTGCCAGCAGCCTGAACAGGGGTTATGGAAACACCATATATTTT
TRBJ2-2,TRBV7-2,TRBD2,.,CASSLLAGANTGELFF,TGTGCCAGCAGCTTACTAGCGGGAGCGAACACCGGGGAGCTGTTTTTT
TRBJ2-3,TRBV7-2,.,.,CASSPGLHSADTQYF,TGTGCCAGCAGCCCGGGACTCCACTCCGCAGATACGCAGTATTTT
TRBJ2-5,TRBV7-2,TRBD2,few,CASGLAGGGETQYF,TGTGCCAGCGGGCTAGCGGGAGGAGGGGAGACCCAGTACTTC
TRBJ2-2,TRBV30,TRBD1,few,CAWTDRTLHGELFF,TGTGCCTGGACGGACAGGACCCTTCACGGGGAGCTGTTTTTT
TRBJ2-3,TRBV5-1,.,.,CASSLLGVTDTQYF,TGCGCCAGCAGCTTGCTAGGGGTCACAGATACGCAGTATTTT
TRBJ2-3,TRBV6-5,TRBD2,.,CASSYFSGPTAPQYF,TGTGCCAGCAGTTATTTTAGCGGGCCCACGGCACCGCAGTATTTT
TRBJ2-1,TRBV29-1,TRBD1,.,CSVVLGRGPYNEQFF,TGCAGCGTTGTGCTCGGCAGGGGGCCCTACAATGAGCAGTTCTTC
TRBJ2-2,TRBV4-3,.,.,CASSQGANGELFF,TGCGCCAGCAGCCAAGGGGCAAACGGGGAGCTGTTTTTT
TRBJ2-1,TRBV9,.,.,CASSALSGRTGNEQFF,TGTGCCAGCAGCGCCCTCTCCGGGAGAACGGGCAATGAGCAGTTCTTC
TRBJ1-3,TRBV5-6,.,once,CASSLPGNRNTIYF,TGTGCCAGCAGCTTGCCGGGAAATCGAAACACCATATATTTT
TRBJ2-5,TRBV5-3,.,.,CARSPTPTTGTQETQYF,TGTGCCAGAAGCCCTACCCCAACGACAGGAACCCAAGAGACCCAGTACTTC
TRBJ2-1,TRBV13,.,.,CASSLAGKGTSSEQFF,TGTGCCAGCAGCTTAGCAGGGAAGGGAACAAGCAGTGAGCAGTTCTTC
TRBJ1-1,TRBV5-6,.,.,CASSDTSAVLNTEAFF,TGTGCCAGCAGCGACACTTCAGCTGTACTGAACACTGAAGCTTTCTTT
TRBJ2-2,TRBV21-1,.,.,CASSKVGAFGTGELFF,TGTGCCAGCAGCAAAGTTGGTGCCTTCGGGACCGGGGAGCTGTTTTTT
TRBJ2-1,TRBV6-1,TRBD2,once,CASSVGRAWNEQFF,TGTGCCAGCAGTGTCGGGAGGGCCTGGAATGAGCAGTTCTTC
TRBJ1-3,TRBV30,.,.,CASTSGPGNTIYF,TGTGCCTCCACTTCTGGGCCAGGAAACACCATATATTTT
TRBJ1-4,TRBV30,TRBD1,.,CAWSPGTGVDFNEKLFF,TGTGCCTGGAGCCCCGGGACAGGGGTAGATTTTAATGAAAAACTGTTTTTT
TRBJ1-2,TRBV2,.,.,CASSDTGNYGYTF,TGTGCCAGCAGTGACACAGGGAACTATGGCTACACCTTC
TRBJ2-5,TRBV7-2,.,.,CASSAPPGGETQYF,TGTGCCAGCAGCGCCCCCCCCGGGGGAGAGACCCAGTACTTC